This T cell receptor (beta chain) is drawn from a study of T cells in Graves' hyperthyroidism and ophthalmopathy. Overall study: Prior to any treatment, at the point of initial diagnosis, peripheral blood was collected.

Diagnostic decisions used clinical symptoms, serum thyroxine and TRAb, thyroid ultrasound and orbital computed tomography. Isolation of PBMCs was performed on about 10 ml fresh peripheral blood. The CDR3 has 14 residues. Germline V gene sequence: CDR1 LGHDT, CDR2 YNNKEL (reference sequence). V was cut by 1 base and J by 9 bases, with 10 bases left in between. The CDR3 regions of TCR beta were amplified from RNA transcripts. First-round RT-PCR targeting the TCR CDR3 was performed with the HTBI primer set. TCRdb used MiXCR to reprocess the multiplex PCR reads, holding one entry per CDR3 protein. The sample has about 610,000 distinct CDR3 sequences; more than 15% are singletons. This clonotype was seen at least ten times.

This chain joins TRBV3-1 and TRBJ1-6; D gene uncertain. Sequencing used blood. The sequence was obtained from a woman between 40 and 50 years old with Graves' ophthalmopathy. The CDR3 nucleotides are TGTGCCAGCAGCCAAGCCCGGACGATTTCACCCCTCCACTTT. This translates into CASSQARTISPLHF.